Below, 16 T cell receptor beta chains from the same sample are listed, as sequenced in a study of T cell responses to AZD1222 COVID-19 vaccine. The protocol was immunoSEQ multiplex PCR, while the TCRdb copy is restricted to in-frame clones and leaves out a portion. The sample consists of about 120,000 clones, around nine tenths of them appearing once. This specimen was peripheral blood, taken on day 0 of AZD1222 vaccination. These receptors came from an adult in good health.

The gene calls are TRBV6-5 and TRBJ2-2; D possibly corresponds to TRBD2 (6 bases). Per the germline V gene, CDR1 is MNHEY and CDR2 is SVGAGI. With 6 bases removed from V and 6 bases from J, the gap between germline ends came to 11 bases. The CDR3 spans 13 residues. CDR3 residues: CASREGLAGELFF. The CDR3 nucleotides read TGTGCCAGCAGGGAGGGGTTAGCCGGGGAGCTGTTTTTT.

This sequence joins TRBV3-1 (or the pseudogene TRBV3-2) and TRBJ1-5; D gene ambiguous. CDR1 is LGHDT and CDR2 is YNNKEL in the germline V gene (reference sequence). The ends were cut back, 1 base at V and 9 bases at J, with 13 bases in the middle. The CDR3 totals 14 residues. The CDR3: CASSQADGLRPQHF. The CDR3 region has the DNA TGTGCCAGCAGCCAAGCGGACGGGCTAAGGCCCCAGCATTTT.

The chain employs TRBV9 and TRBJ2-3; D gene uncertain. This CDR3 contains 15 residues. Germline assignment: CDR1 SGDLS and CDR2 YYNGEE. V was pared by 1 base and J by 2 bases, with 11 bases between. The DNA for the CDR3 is TGTGCCAGCAGCGTAACCGGGTCTGCCACAGATACGCAGTATTTT. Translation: CASSVTGSATDTQYF.

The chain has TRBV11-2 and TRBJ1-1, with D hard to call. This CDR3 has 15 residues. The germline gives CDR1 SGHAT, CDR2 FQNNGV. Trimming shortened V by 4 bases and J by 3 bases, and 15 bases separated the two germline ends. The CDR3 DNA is TGTGCCAGCAGCTCGGTTAGAGGGAGGGACACTGAAGCTTTCTTT. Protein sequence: CASSSVRGRDTEAFF.

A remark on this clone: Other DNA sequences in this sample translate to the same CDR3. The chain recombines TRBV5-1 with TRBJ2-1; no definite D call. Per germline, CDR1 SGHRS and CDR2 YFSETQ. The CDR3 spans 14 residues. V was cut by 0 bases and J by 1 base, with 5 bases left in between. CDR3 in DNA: TGCGCCAGCAGCTTGGGCGGTTCCTACAATGAGCAGTTCTTC. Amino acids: CASSLGGSYNEQFF.

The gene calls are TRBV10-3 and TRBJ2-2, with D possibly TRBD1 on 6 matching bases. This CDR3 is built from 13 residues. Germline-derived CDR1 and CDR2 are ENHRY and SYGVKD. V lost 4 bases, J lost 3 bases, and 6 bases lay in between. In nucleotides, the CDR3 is TGTGCCATCAGTGCAGGGGACACCGGGGAGCTGTTTTTT. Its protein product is CAISAGDTGELFF.

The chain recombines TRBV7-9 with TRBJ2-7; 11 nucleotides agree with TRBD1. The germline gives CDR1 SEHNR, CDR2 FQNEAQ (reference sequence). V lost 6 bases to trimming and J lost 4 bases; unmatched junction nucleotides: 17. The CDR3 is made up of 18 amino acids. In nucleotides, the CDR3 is TGTGCCAGCAGTTTCGGCCCGGGATCGGGACAGGGGGAATACGAGCAGTACTTC. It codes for CASSFGPGSGQGEYEQYF.

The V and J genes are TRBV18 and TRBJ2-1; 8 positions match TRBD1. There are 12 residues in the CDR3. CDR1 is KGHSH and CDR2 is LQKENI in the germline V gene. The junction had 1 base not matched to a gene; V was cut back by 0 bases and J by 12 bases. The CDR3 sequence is CASSPPGTGQFF. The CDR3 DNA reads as TGTGCCAGCTCACCACCCGGGACAGGGCAGTTCTTC.

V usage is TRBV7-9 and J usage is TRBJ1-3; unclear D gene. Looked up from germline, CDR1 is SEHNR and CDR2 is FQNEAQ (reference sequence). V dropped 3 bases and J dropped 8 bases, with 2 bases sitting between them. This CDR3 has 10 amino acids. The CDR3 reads CASSLDTIYF. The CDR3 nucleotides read TGTGCCAGCAGCTTGGACACCATATATTTT.

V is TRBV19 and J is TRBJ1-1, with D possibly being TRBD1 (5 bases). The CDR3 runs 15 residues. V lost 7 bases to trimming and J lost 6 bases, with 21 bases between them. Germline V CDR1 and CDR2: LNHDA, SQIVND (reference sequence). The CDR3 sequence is CASNILVRGKSEAFF. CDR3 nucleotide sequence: TGTGCCAGTAATATTTTAGTACGGGGGAAATCTGAAGCTTTCTTT. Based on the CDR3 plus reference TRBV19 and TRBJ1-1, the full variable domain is DGGITQSPKYLFRKEGQNVTLSCEQNLNHDAMYWYRQDPGQGLRLIYYSQIVNDFQKGDIAEGYSVSREKKESFPLTVTSAQKNPTAFYLCASNILVRGKSEAFFGQGTRLTVV.

As DNA, the CDR3 is TGTGCCAGCTCACGGGACCGCTCCGGGGATGGCTACACCTTC. Translated, it gives CASSRDRSGDGYTF. The chain is built from TRBV18 and TRBJ1-2, with D maybe TRBD1 (5 bases). The CDR3 runs 14 residues. With 4 bases removed from V and 6 bases from J, the gap between germline ends came to 15 bases. Germline CDR1 KGHSH, CDR2 LQKENI.

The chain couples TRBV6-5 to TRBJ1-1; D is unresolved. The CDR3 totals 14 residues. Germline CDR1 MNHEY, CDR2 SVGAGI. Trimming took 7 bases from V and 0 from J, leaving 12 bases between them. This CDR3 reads CASTRLLMNTEAFF. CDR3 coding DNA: TGTGCCAGCACCAGACTTCTGATGAACACTGAAGCTTTCTTT.

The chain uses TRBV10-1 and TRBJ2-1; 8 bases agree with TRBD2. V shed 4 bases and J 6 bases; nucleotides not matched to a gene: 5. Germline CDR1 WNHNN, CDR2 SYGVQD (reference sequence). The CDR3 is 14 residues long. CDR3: CASSAGLGSNEQFF. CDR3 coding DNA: TGCGCCAGCAGTGCGGGACTAGGGAGCAATGAGCAGTTCTTC.

CDR3 DNA sequence: TGTGCCAGCAGCCCCCCCGAGGGGGTTAACTATGGCTACACCTTC. This sequence encodes CASSPPEGVNYGYTF. The chain couples TRBV4-2 to TRBJ1-2, with D perhaps TRBD1 (6 bases). V was shortened by 4 bases and J by 1 base, with 13 bases between the two germline ends. The germline V gene encodes CDR1 LGHNA and CDR2 YNFKEQ. CDR3 size: 15 residues.

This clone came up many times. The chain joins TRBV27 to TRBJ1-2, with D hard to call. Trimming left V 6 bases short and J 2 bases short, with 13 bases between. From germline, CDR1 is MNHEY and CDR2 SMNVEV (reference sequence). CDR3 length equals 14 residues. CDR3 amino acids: CASSWNGQNYGYTF. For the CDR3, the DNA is TGTGCCAGCAGCTGGAATGGGCAGAACTATGGCTACACCTTC.

CDR3 nucleotide sequence: TGTGCCAGTAGTATAAGCGGGGAGGACGAGCAGTACTTC. As protein: CASSISGEDEQYF. The chain has TRBV19 and TRBJ2-7; TRBD2 matches at 7 bases. The CDR3 spans 13 residues. V shed 2 bases and J 5 bases; nucleotides not matched to a gene: 3. Germline CDR1 is LNHDA and CDR2 is SQIVND (reference sequence).